These 17 T cell receptor beta chains came from one sample sequenced in a study of T-cell memory formation after mild COVID-19. TCRdb re-analysed the 5' RACE reads in MiXCR, keeping a single row per CDR3 protein. This sample has 400,000 to 500,000 distinct CDR3 sequences; about 19% occur once, and the top ten carry around 8.4%. The sample was PBMCs or a T cell subset sorted from them (not recorded which). Receptors were obtained from an adult woman who had mild COVID-19 (a few samples of this study predate the infection). Cell type and time point are not known.

This chain uses TRBV7-9 with TRBJ2-1; no firm D call. Trimming pared 4 bases from V and 10 bases from J, leaving 8 bases between. CDR3 size: 11 residues. Looked up from germline, CDR1 is SEHNR and CDR2 is FQNEAQ (reference sequence). The CDR3 coding sequence is TGTGCCAGCAGCTCCCCCAACGAGCAGTTCTTC. As protein: CASSSPNEQFF.

The chain uses TRBV27 and TRBJ2-5; 12 nucleotides line up with TRBD2. The CDR3 runs 15 residues. V was clipped by 5 bases and J by 5 bases; unmatched bases: 6. The germline CDR1 and CDR2 sequences are MNHEY and SMNVEV (reference sequence). The CDR3: CASSPRLAGVETQYF. DNA of the CDR3: TGTGCCAGCAGTCCCCGACTAGCGGGAGTTGAGACCCAGTACTTC.

The chain links TRBV13 to TRBJ2-5; 9 bases map to TRBD2. V trimming: 2 bases; J trimming: 5 bases; junction bases outside the gene matches: 12. Germline lookup yields CDR1 PRHDT and CDR2 FYEKMQ (reference sequence). The CDR3 is 17 residues long. The CDR3 is CASSLWFLRGGSETQYF. Written as DNA, the CDR3 is TGTGCCAGCAGCTTATGGTTTCTGCGGGGGGGCTCGGAGACCCAGTACTTC.

In this sample, this clonotype turned up a few times. The chain employs TRBV2 and TRBJ1-1; D is unclear. V dropped 4 bases and J dropped 4 bases, with 7 bases sitting between them. This CDR3 region has 12 residues. Germline values: CDR1 SNHLY, CDR2 FYNNEI. DNA for the CDR3: TGTGCCAGCAGTGGAGTGGGCACTGAAGCTTTCTTT. It encodes CASSGVGTEAFF. Together with reference TRBV2 and TRBJ1-1, the CDR3 gives the full variable domain: EPEVTQTPSHQVTQMGQEVILRCVPISNHLYFYWYRQILGQKVEFLVSFYNNEISEKSEIFDDQFSVERPDGSNFTLKIRSTKLEDSAMYFCASSGVGTEAFFGQGTRLTVV.

This clonotype was seen only a few times. This chain links TRBV15 with TRBJ1-2; tentatively, D is TRBD1 (5 bases). Germline assignment: CDR1 LNHNV and CDR2 YYDKDF (reference sequence). V lost 0 bases, J lost 5 bases, and 13 bases lay in between. The CDR3 covers 15 residues. The CDR3 DNA reads TGTGCCACCAGCAGAGATGTAGGGGCAAATTATGGCTACACCTTC. It specifies CATSRDVGANYGYTF.

This clonotype has just a few counts. The V and J genes are TRBV24-1 and TRBJ1-2, with a weak D call TRBD1 (5 bases). V was shortened by 3 bases and J by 2 bases, with 12 bases between the two germline ends. Germline-derived CDR1 and CDR2 are KGHDR and SFDVKD. The CDR3 has 15 amino acids. The CDR3 sequence: CATSDGALGNYGYTF. Written as DNA, the CDR3 is TGTGCCACCAGTGATGGGGCCCTAGGGAACTATGGCTACACCTTC.

This clonotype was recorded a few times. The rearrangement links TRBV7-2 to TRBJ1-1; no definite D call. Trimming stripped 3 bases from V and 4 bases from J, with 12 bases between. There are 14 residues in the CDR3. The germline CDR1 and CDR2 sequences are SGHTA and FQGNSA. This chain's CDR3 is CASSLYGSITEAFF. Written as DNA, the CDR3 is TGTGCCAGCAGCTTGTACGGGTCCATCACTGAAGCTTTCTTT.

The rearrangement joins TRBV3-1 to TRBJ2-6, with D possibly being TRBD2 (6 bases). CDR1 and CDR2 from the germline V gene are LGHDT and YNNKEL (reference sequence). The CDR3 length is 18 residues. The V end was cut by 3 bases, the J end by 2 bases, with 17 bases between. Here the CDR3 DNA reads TGTGCCAGCAGCCACTCTGGGGTACTAGCAACTGGGGCCAACGTCCTGACTTTC. It codes for CASSHSGVLATGANVLTF.

The chain is built from TRBV20-1 and TRBJ2-3; D is possibly TRBD2 (5 bases). V was trimmed by 3 bases and J by 10 bases, leaving 17 bases between them. The CDR3 is 13 amino acids. Germline V gene lookup returns CDR1 DFQATT and CDR2 SNEGSKA (reference sequence). CDR3 in amino acids: CSASGVWRAAQYF. The CDR3 nucleotides are TGCAGTGCTAGCGGAGTTTGGCGGGCGGCGCAGTATTTT.

This clonotype was detected a few times. V gene TRBV3-1 combines with J gene TRBJ1-5, with D perhaps matching TRBD1 (5 bases). This CDR3 comprises 15 residues. Germline lookup yields CDR1 LGHDT and CDR2 YNNKEL (reference sequence). The V gene lost 2 bases and the J gene lost 7 bases, with 15 bases spanning the gap. The CDR3 region has the DNA TGTGCCAGCAGCCAACAGGGATGGGACGGCCAGCCCCAGCATTTT. Its translation: CASSQQGWDGQPQHF.

The chain recombines TRBV6-1 with TRBJ2-3, with 14 positions matching TRBD2. The length of the CDR3 is 16 residues. CDR1 is MNHNS, CDR2 SASEGT, per germline. The V segment lost 1 base and the J segment 4 bases; nucleotides outside the gene matches: 1. Here the CDR3 DNA reads TGTGCCAGCAGTGAAGGACTAGCGGGGGGGCCAGATACGCAGTATTTT. Encoded protein: CASSEGLAGGPDTQYF.

This clonotype has only a few counts. The rearrangement joins TRBV12-3 or TRBV12-4 to TRBJ2-7; TRBD1 might be the D (5 bases). V lost 8 bases, J lost 2 bases, and 13 bases lay in between. There are 13 residues in the CDR3. The CDR3 spells CASGRVFPYEQYF. Written as DNA, the CDR3 is TGTGCCAGCGGCAGGGTTTTCCCCTACGAGCAGTACTTC.

This chain connects TRBV12-3 or TRBV12-4 to TRBJ1-2, with a tentative D call TRBD1 (5 bases). The CDR3 extends over 13 amino acids. V was shortened by 6 bases and J by 4 bases, with 12 bases between the two germline ends. In nucleotides, the CDR3 is TGTGCCAGCAGACTCACAGGATTCTATGGCTACACCTTC. Translated: CASRLTGFYGYTF.

The V call is TRBV7-7, the J call TRBJ1-2; maybe TRBD1 (5 bases). Germline V gene lookup returns CDR1 SSHAT and CDR2 FNYEAQ (reference sequence). Trimming took 5 bases from V and 9 from J, leaving 16 bases between them. This CDR3 has 13 residues. CDR3 nucleotide sequence: TGTGCCAGCAGCCCCAGCCCCGGGGGTAGCTACACCTTC. Translation gives CASSPSPGGSYTF.

This chain uses TRBV12-3 or TRBV12-4 with TRBJ2-3; TRBD1 is a possible D gene (6 bases). CDR3 size: 14 residues. Trimming took off 4 bases at V and 4 bases at J, with 12 bases between the two ends. The CDR3, as DNA: TGTGCCAGCAGTTACAGGGAAATTGCAGATACGCAGTATTTT. The encoded protein is CASSYREIADTQYF.

This clonotype was detected a few times. The J gene is TRBJ2-4, the V gene TRBV20-1; TRBD1 aligns across 9 bases. J was trimmed by 0 bases and V by 5 bases; bases with no gene match: 8. The CDR3 is 16 amino acids. The germline V gene encodes CDR1 DFQATT and CDR2 SNEGSKA (reference sequence). The CDR3 region is CSADPLGQGAKNIQYF. The CDR3 DNA reads as TGCAGTGCTGACCCGTTGGGACAGGGAGCCAAAAACATTCAGTACTTC.

This clonotype turned up a few times. The chain employs TRBV27 and TRBJ1-5; perhaps TRBD1 as D (6 bases). V was trimmed by 2 bases and J by 3 bases, leaving 20 bases between them. The germline gives CDR1 MNHEY, CDR2 SMNVEV (reference sequence). The CDR3 is 18 amino acids. The CDR3 spells CASSLRSPHTGANQPQHF. In DNA, the CDR3 is TGTGCCAGCAGTTTAAGGTCCCCCCACACGGGGGCCAATCAGCCCCAGCATTTT.